These 8 T cell receptor beta chains share one sample of origin, sequenced in a study of preoperative IRX-2 immunotherapy in early breast cancer. Using immunoSEQ multiplex PCR, the repertoire was profiled, and TCRdb retains in-frame clones only, with some absent. The data show 25,000 to 30,000 clones, with over 75% seen just once and under 4% held by the top ten. This sample's treatment: preoperative locoregional IRX-2 cytokine immunotherapy. Sample acquisition took place from a patient treated with IRX-2 immunotherapy. The origin of the receptors is a human donor with breast cancer.

J is TRBJ1-1 and V is TRBV7-8; D is possibly TRBD1 (5 bases). V lost 5 bases, J lost 1 base, and 8 bases lay in between. This CDR3 has 13 amino acids. Per germline, CDR1 SGHVS and CDR2 FQNEAQ. CDR3 loop: CASSRDGNTEAFF. In DNA form, the CDR3 reads TGTGCCAGCAGCCGGGACGGGAACACTGAAGCTTTCTTT.

This clone came up a few times. The chain carries TRBV28 and TRBJ2-7; 11 bases match TRBD2. After removal of 5 bases from V and 3 bases from J, the junction contained 3 bases not matched to a gene. Germline V gene sequence: CDR1 MDHEN, CDR2 SYDVKM. The CDR3 is made up of 14 amino acids. This CDR3 is CASSTSGGRYEQYF. CDR3 nucleotides: TGTGCCAGCAGTACTAGCGGGGGTCGCTACGAGCAGTACTTC.

This clone was detected only once. This chain uses TRBV7-6 with TRBJ2-6, with 7 bases lining up with TRBD1. Unmatched junction bases numbered 7, after V lost 4 bases and J lost 4 bases. This CDR3 has 16 amino acids. Per the germline V gene, CDR1 is SGHVS and CDR2 is FNYEAQ. CDR3 amino acids: CASSSQGGEGANVLTF. CDR3 in DNA: TGTGCCAGCAGCTCCCAAGGGGGCGAGGGGGCCAACGTCCTGACTTTC.

The chain's CDR3 is CASSSGGGGPRGQFF. The DNA for the CDR3 is TGTGCCAGCAGTTCAGGGGGAGGAGGCCCCAGGGGGCAGTTCTTC. The rearrangement uses TRBV28 and TRBJ2-1; weak D call: TRBD1 (7 bases). V lost 4 bases and J 12 bases, leaving 22 bases between the germline ends. There are 15 residues in the CDR3. Germline V CDR1 and CDR2: MDHEN, SYDVKM. Full variable domain (missing parts from reference TRBV28 and TRBJ2-1): DVKVTQSSRYLVKRTGEKVFLECVQDMDHENMFWYRQDPGLGLRLIYFSYDVKMKEKGDIPEGYSVSREKKERFSLILESASTNQTSMYLCASSSGGGGPRGQFFGPGTRLTVL.

The rearrangement uses TRBV5-1 and TRBJ1-4; TRBD1 is a possible D gene (6 bases). Trimming took 2 bases from V and 7 from J, leaving 12 bases between them. The germline CDR1 and CDR2 sequences are SGHRS and YFSETQ. This CDR3 is 14 amino acids long. The CDR3 spells CASSLQGEVEKLFF. CDR3 DNA: TGCGCCAGCAGCTTACAGGGAGAAGTTGAAAAACTGTTTTTT.

This clone came up a few times. The chain carries TRBV15 and TRBJ1-4; a possible D gene is TRBD1 (5 bases). From germline, CDR1 is LNHNV and CDR2 YYDKDF (reference sequence). The CDR3 consists of 16 residues. The V gene lost 1 base and the J gene lost 8 bases, with 17 bases spanning the gap. The CDR3 spells CATSRGPGLGEEKLFF. The CDR3 coding sequence is TGTGCCACCAGCAGAGGACCGGGGCTGGGAGAAGAAAAACTGTTTTTT.

This clone appeared once. The chain links TRBV6-8 to TRBJ2-7, with 7 bases that match TRBD1. The CDR3 covers 13 residues. Germline CDR1 reads MNHGY; CDR2 reads SAAAGT. The V gene end was trimmed by 8 bases and the J gene end by 5 bases; junction bases not matched to a gene: 9. The CDR3 sequence: CASSSDRLHEQYF. DNA of the CDR3: TGTGCCAGCTCCTCGGACAGGCTCCACGAGCAGTACTTC.

This clone was seen more than once but under ten times. This chain links TRBV6-8 with TRBJ1-3; unclear D gene. The germline V and J ends were trimmed by 6 bases and 9 bases, with 12 bases remaining between them. Germline-derived CDR1 and CDR2 are MNHGY and SAAAGT. The CDR3 consists of 12 residues. CDR3 in DNA: TGTGCCAGCAGATTCCCGGGAGGCACCATATATTTT. It translates to CASRFPGGTIYF.